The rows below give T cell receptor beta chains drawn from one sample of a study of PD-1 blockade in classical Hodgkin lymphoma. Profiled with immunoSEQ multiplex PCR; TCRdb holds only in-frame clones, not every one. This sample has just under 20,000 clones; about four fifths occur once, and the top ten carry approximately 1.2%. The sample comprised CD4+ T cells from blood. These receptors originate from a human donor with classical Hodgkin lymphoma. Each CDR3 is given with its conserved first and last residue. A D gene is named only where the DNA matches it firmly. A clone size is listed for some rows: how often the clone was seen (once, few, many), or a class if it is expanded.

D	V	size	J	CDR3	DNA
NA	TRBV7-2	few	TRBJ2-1	CASSVDVSSYNEQFF	TGTGCCAGCAGCGTGGACGTGAGCTCCTACAATGAGCAGTTCTTC
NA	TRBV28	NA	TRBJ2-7	CASSLTSPQGAKSYEQYF	TGTGCCAGCAGTTTAACCTCTCCCCAGGGCGCGAAGTCCTACGAGCAGTACTTC
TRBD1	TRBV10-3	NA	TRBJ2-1	CAIRNSGGEQFF	TGTGCCATCAGGAACTCAGGGGGTGAGCAGTTCTTC
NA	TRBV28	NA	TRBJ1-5	CASSLQGPQPQHF	TGTGCCAGCAGTTTGCAGGGGCCTCAGCCCCAGCATTTT
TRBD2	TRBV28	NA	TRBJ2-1	CASSSLSTDEFRRENSYNEQFF	TGTGCCAGCTCCTCCCTGAGCACGGATGAATTTAGGCGGGAGAATTCCTACAATGAGCAGTTCTTC
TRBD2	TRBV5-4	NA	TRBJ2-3	CASSNTGGRTDTQYF	TGTGCCAGCAGCAATACGGGAGGACGCACAGATACGCAGTATTTT
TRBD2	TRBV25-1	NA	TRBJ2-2	CASSPPRGDTGELFF	TGTGCCAGCAGTCCCCCGCGGGGGGACACCGGGGAGCTGTTTTTT
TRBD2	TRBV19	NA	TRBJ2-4	CASSKSGLADNSLAKNIQYF	TGTGCCAGTAGTAAATCAGGACTAGCGGATAATTCATTAGCCAAAAACATTCAGTACTTC
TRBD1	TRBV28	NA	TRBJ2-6	CASSTSPGGSGANVLTF	TGTGCCAGCAGTACTTCCCCAGGGGGCTCTGGGGCCAACGTCCTGACTTTC
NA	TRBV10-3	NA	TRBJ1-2	CAISDGGAPNYGYTF	TGTGCCATCAGTGACGGCGGAGCCCCGAACTATGGCTACACCTTC
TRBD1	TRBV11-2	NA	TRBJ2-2	CASSLLVRGRTGTLFF	TGTGCCAGCAGCTTATTAGTGAGGGGGCGGACGGGGACGCTGTTTTTT
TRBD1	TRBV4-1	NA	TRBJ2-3	CASSQEQGVFTDTQYF	TGCGCCAGCAGCCAAGAACAGGGGGTGTTCACAGATACGCAGTATTTT
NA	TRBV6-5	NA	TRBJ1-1	CASSYLPLGGTEAFF	TGTGCCAGCAGTTACTTGCCACTAGGGGGGACTGAAGCTTTCTTT
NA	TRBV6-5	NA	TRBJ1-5	CASSLTVNQPQHF	TGTGCCAGCAGTCTGACAGTGAATCAGCCCCAGCATTTT
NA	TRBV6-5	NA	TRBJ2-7	CASSYSPGAYEQYF	TGTGCCAGCAGTTACTCGCCCGGGGCCTACGAGCAGTACTTC
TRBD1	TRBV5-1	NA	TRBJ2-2	CASSRDSLNTGELFF	TGCGCCAGCAGCCGGGACAGCTTGAACACCGGGGAGCTGTTTTTT
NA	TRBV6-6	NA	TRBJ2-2	CASSRGISNTGELFF	TGTGCCAGCTCTAGGGGCATATCGAACACCGGGGAGCTGTTTTTT
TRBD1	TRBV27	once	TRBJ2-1	CASRTTGTVNNEQFF	TGTGCCAGCAGAACAACCGGGACAGTCAACAATGAGCAGTTCTTC
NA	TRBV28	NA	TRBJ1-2	CASSLSYGYTF	TGTGCCAGCAGCCTGAGTTATGGCTACACCTTC
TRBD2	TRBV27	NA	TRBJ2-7	CASSLARGLAGYEQYF	TGTGCCAGCAGTTTAGCCCGGGGACTAGCGGGCTACGAGCAGTACTTC
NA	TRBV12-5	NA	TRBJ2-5	CASAADDWETQYF	TGTGCTAGTGCCGCGGACGATTGGGAGACCCAGTACTTC
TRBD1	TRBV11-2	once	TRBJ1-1	CASSAGQGATEAFF	TGTGCCAGCAGCGCAGGACAGGGGGCCACTGAAGCTTTCTTT
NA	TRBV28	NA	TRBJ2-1	CASSPRNEQFF	TGTGCCAGCAGTCCCCGAAATGAGCAGTTCTTC
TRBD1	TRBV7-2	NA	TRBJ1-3	CASSPPGTGRNTIYF	TGTGCCAGCAGCCCCCCCGGGACAGGGAGAAACACCATATATTTT
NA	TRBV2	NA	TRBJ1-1	CASSERRKGPMNTEAFF	TGTGCCAGCAGTGAAAGGCGTAAGGGCCCCATGAACACTGAAGCTTTCTTT
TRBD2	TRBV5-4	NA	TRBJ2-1	CASSSGGFVDEQFF	TGTGCCAGCAGCTCGGGAGGCTTCGTGGATGAGCAGTTCTTC
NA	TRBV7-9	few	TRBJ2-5	CASSDRVAGETQYF	TGTGCCAGCAGCGATAGGGTTGCGGGGGAGACCCAGTACTTC
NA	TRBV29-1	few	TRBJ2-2	CSVARVTGELFF	TGCAGCGTTGCGCGGGTCACCGGGGAGCTGTTTTTT
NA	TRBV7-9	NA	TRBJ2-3	CASSLGDSGTDTQYF	TGTGCCAGCAGCTTAGGGGATAGCGGAACAGATACGCAGTATTTT
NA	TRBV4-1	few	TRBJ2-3	CASSSPKGDTQYF	TGCGCCAGCAGCTCCCCTAAAGGGGATACGCAGTATTTT
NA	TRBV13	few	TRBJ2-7	CASSARGLPTYEQYF	TGTGCCAGCTCCGCCCGGGGGCTCCCAACCTACGAGCAGTACTTC
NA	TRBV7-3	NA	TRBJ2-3	CASSFVAKADTQYF	TGTGCCAGCAGCTTCGTCGCCAAGGCAGATACGCAGTATTTT
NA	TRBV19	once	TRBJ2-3	CASRMTASDTDTQYF	TGTGCCAGTAGGATGACGGCTAGCGACACAGATACGCAGTATTTT
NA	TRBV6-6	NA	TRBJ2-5	CASSRPTVRETQYF	TGTGCCAGCAGCCGCCCGACAGTCCGGGAGACCCAGTACTTC
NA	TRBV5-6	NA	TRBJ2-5	CASSPLQPGKETQYF	TGTGCCAGCAGCCCGCTCCAGCCAGGGAAAGAGACCCAGTACTTC
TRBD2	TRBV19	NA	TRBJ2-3	CASSSRLAEATDTQYF	TGTGCCAGTAGTTCTAGACTAGCGGAAGCCACAGATACGCAGTATTTT
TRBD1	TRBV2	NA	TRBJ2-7	CASSVGQGVYEQYF	TGTGCCAGCAGTGTGGGACAGGGGGTGTACGAGCAGTACTTC
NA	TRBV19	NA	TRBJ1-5	CASSIEGSLAGNQPQHF	TGTGCCAGTAGTATAGAAGGATCACTTGCAGGGAATCAGCCCCAGCATTTT
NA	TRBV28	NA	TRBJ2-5	CASSLNSLGGRETQYF	TGTGCCAGCAGTTTAAATTCCCTCGGAGGGCGAGAGACCCAGTACTTC